This is a list of T cell receptor beta chains from one sample in a study of CD8 T cells in Susac syndrome. TCRdb ran MiXCR on the immunoSEQ multiplex PCR reads and lists one entry per CDR3 protein. The profile shows some 150,000 distinct CDR3 sequences, 95% to 96% of them singletons. The sequenced sample was CD8+ T cells from PBMCs. Receptor source: a human donor with multiple sclerosis. Both conserved end residues are part of each CDR3. The order of the fields is clone size, J gene, V gene, D gene, CDR3 DNA, CDR3 protein. A D gene is named only where the DNA matches it firmly. Expanded clones are given a class, and other clones once, few, many or no size at all.

NA | TRBJ2-1 | TRBV6-5 | TRBD1 | TGTGCCAGCAGTAAGACAGGGGGAAATGAGCAGTTCTTC | CASSKTGGNEQFF
NA | TRBJ2-5 | TRBV9 | TRBD1 | TGTGCCAGCAGCGTAGACAGGGGGCGAGGTATAGAGACCCAGTACTTC | CASSVDRGRGIETQYF
NA | TRBJ2-7 | TRBV11-2 | TRBD1 | TGTGCCAGCAGCCCAGGACAGGGGGGCCCCTACGAGCAGTACTTC | CASSPGQGGPYEQYF
NA | TRBJ1-2 | TRBV14 | TRBD1 | TGTGCCAGCAGCCCCGGGGACAGAGGACACATCGCCTATGGCTACACCTTC | CASSPGDRGHIAYGYTF
NA | TRBJ2-6 | TRBV20-1 | TRBD2 | TGCAGTGCTGTTTCTTTATTGGCGGGGGGGCCTGGGGCCAACGTCCTGACTTTC | CSAVSLLAGGPGANVLTF
NA | TRBJ2-7 | TRBV30 | NA | TGTGCCTGGAGTATACAGAGGTTTTACGAGCAGTACTTC | CAWSIQRFYEQYF
NA | TRBJ1-5 | TRBV20-1 | NA | TGCAGTGCTAGTGCACGGAATACTTATAGCAATCAGCCCCAGCATTTT | CSASARNTYSNQPQHF
NA | TRBJ2-7 | TRBV6-2/TRBV6-3 | NA | TGTGCCAGCCTACTCCAGGGACTGGGCCCCTACGAGCAGTACTTC | CASLLQGLGPYEQYF
NA | TRBJ1-1 | TRBV3-1 | NA | TGTGCCAGCAGCCAAGATGCCGGGGGTGAAGCTTTCTTT | CASSQDAGGEAFF
NA | TRBJ1-1 | TRBV20-1 | NA | TGCAGTGCTAGAGAAGGATCGGGGCTGAACACTGAAGCTTTCTTT | CSAREGSGLNTEAFF
NA | TRBJ1-1 | TRBV20-1 | NA | TGCAGTGCTGGTCGGGGGGACACTGAAGCTTTCTTT | CSAGRGDTEAFF
NA | TRBJ1-1 | TRBV20-1 | NA | TGCAGTGCTGTCAGGGGAATAAACTCTGGGACTGAAGCTTTCTTT | CSAVRGINSGTEAFF
NA | TRBJ2-3 | TRBV29-1 | TRBD1 | TGCAGCGTTGAAGATTGGATATCCGGGACAGGGTTCGATACGCAGTATTTT | CSVEDWISGTGFDTQYF
once | TRBJ2-3 | TRBV6-5 | TRBD2 | TGTGCCAGCAGTTACGATCGGGACTATCCAACAGATACGCAGTATTTT | CASSYDRDYPTDTQYF
NA | TRBJ2-1 | TRBV15 | TRBD2 | TGTGCCACCAGCACCTGGACTAGCGGCAATGAGCAGTTCTTC | CATSTWTSGNEQFF
NA | TRBJ2-5 | TRBV11-2 | NA | TGTGCCAGCAGTCCTGAGGCGAACGACCAAGAGACCCAGTACTTC | CASSPEANDQETQYF
NA | TRBJ2-2 | TRBV11-1 | NA | TGTGCCAGCACCCAACTTCCGAACACCGGGGAGCTGTTTTTT | CASTQLPNTGELFF
NA | TRBJ2-1 | TRBV9 | NA | TGTGCCAGCAGCGCAAGCGAGTACAGGTCCTACAATGAGCAGTTCTTC | CASSASEYRSYNEQFF
once | TRBJ2-2 | TRBV27 | NA | TGTGCCAGCAGTTCGTATTGGGCAGGGAACACCGGGGAGCTGTTTTTT | CASSSYWAGNTGELFF
NA | TRBJ2-7 | TRBV4-2 | TRBD1 | TGTGCCAGCAGCCAAGAAGGCGGACAGGGTAACGAGCAGTACTTC | CASSQEGGQGNEQYF
NA | TRBJ2-1 | TRBV15 | NA | TGTGCCACCATGCCCGGAGACAACTACAATGAGCAGTTCTTC | CATMPGDNYNEQFF
NA | TRBJ2-7 | TRBV5-1 | TRBD2 | TGCGCCAGCACCGAAAATGGACTAGCGGGCTCCTACGAGCAGTACTTC | CASTENGLAGSYEQYF
NA | TRBJ1-3 | TRBV29-1 | NA | TGCAGCGTTGACACAGCACTCTCTGGAAACACCATATATTTT | CSVDTALSGNTIYF
NA | TRBJ2-7 | TRBV30 | NA | TGTGCCTGGAGGTCGGGCTCCTACGAGCAGTACTTC | CAWRSGSYEQYF
NA | TRBJ2-1 | TRBV9 | NA | TGTGCCAGCAGCGAGCCATGGGCGGATGAGCAGTTCTTC | CASSEPWADEQFF
NA | TRBJ2-2 | TRBV9 | NA | TGTGCCAGCAGCGTCACCACCGGGGAGCTGTTTTTT | CASSVTTGELFF
NA | TRBJ2-1 | TRBV25-1 | NA | TGTGCCAGCAGTGAATACGGACATTCGTACAATGAGCAGTTCTTC | CASSEYGHSYNEQFF
NA | TRBJ2-1 | TRBV29-1 | NA | TGCAGCGTTGAAGATGTTGGGTATGAGCAGTTCTTC | CSVEDVGYEQFF
NA | TRBJ2-7 | TRBV9 | NA | TGTGCCAGCAGCTCTCTAGGGGGGCGCCAGGGAGAGCAGTACTTC | CASSSLGGRQGEQYF
NA | TRBJ1-4 | TRBV30 | NA | TGTGCCTGGAGCCCGATCATCTCCATGGGGGCAAATGAAAAACTGTTTTTT | CAWSPIISMGANEKLFF
NA | TRBJ2-2 | TRBV5-1 | TRBD1 | TGCGCCAGCAGCGGGGGCAACAGGGGCACCGGGGAGCTGTTTTTT | CASSGGNRGTGELFF
NA | TRBJ1-5 | TRBV10-3 | NA | TGTGCCATCAGTGAGCGTGGGGACCGAGGGCAGCCCCAGCATTTT | CAISERGDRGQPQHF
NA | TRBJ2-5 | TRBV5-4 | TRBD1 | TGTGCCAGCAGCTGGTCCGGGACAGGACAAGAGACCCAGTACTTC | CASSWSGTGQETQYF
NA | TRBJ2-7 | TRBV5-4 | NA | TGTGCCAGCAGCTTGGAAGTCTCCTACGAGCAGTACTTC | CASSLEVSYEQYF
NA | TRBJ2-1 | TRBV5-4 | NA | TGTGCCAGCAGGGCAGCCCACGAGCAGTTCTTC | CASRAAHEQFF
once | TRBJ2-7 | TRBV5-1 | NA | TGCGCCAGCCTATCGTCAGGGGAATCCAGCGAGCAGTACTTC | CASLSSGESSEQYF
NA | TRBJ2-4 | TRBV2 | NA | TGTGCCAGCAGGCTCAGGGAAAACATTCAGTACTTC | CASRLRENIQYF
NA | TRBJ2-7 | TRBV7-6 | NA | TGTGCCAGCAGCTCCTTGGACAGCCTGGGGGAGCAGTACTTC | CASSSLDSLGEQYF
NA | TRBJ2-3 | TRBV20-1 | TRBD2 | TGCAGTGCCACCAGGGCGGGGGGGCCAGATACGCAGTATTTT | CSATRAGGPDTQYF
NA | TRBJ2-1 | TRBV9 | NA | TGTGCCAGCTCCCCCTCGGTGGCTACCTACAATGAGCAGTTCTTC | CASSPSVATYNEQFF
NA | TRBJ2-7 | TRBV5-1 | TRBD1 | TGCGCCAGCAGCCCTTACACAGGGGGCTTATCCGAGCAGTACTTC | CASSPYTGGLSEQYF